A single TCR beta chain is shown here with its context. This entry comes from a study of blood T cell repertoires in COVID-19. Clones were read by immunoSEQ multiplex PCR, and TCRdb kept only the in-frame ones, dropping some. The sample lists about 170,000 clones, just over 90% occurring once. Germline V gives CDR1 SNHLY, CDR2 FYNNEI. Between the trimmed V and J ends, which lost 6 bases and 3 bases, there was a span of 6 bases. The length of the CDR3 is 12 residues. This chain joins TRBV2 and TRBJ1-3, with D hard to call. The source of this sequence is a man aged 18 to 35 with COVID-19, enrolled during active disease. The sequencing sample was made of peripheral blood. The CDR3 loop reads CASRVGGNTIYF. Written as DNA, the CDR3 is TGTGCCAGCAGGGTCGGTGGAAACACCATATATTTT.